Presented here are 12 T cell receptor beta chains from one specimen sequenced in a study of breast tumors, draining lymph nodes, adjacent tissues (dated by TCRdb to about 2016). Lymph node samples came from the axillary draining lymph nodes of breast cancer patients. Library construction relied on multiplex PCR. The sequencing machine was an Illumina HiSeq 2000. TCRdb reanalyzed the raw reads on its own, using fastp at Q25 for trimming and MiXCR for clone calling, and kept in-frame beta chains. Each entry merges the rows of one CDR3 protein and shows their most common DNA and genes. For this sample the table gives 75,000 to 100,000 distinct CDR3 sequences, of which roughly a fifth were detected only once. 2% to 3% of the sample goes to the ten largest clones. Sequenced: axillary lymph node tissue. The receptors stem from a female donor with breast cancer. Some clones in this sample may be carry-over from other donors' samples.

Concerning this clonotype itself: An end of the junction differs from the germline gene, which may be a read error. This chain links TRBV20-1 with TRBJ2-7; possible D gene TRBD1, 5 bases. The CDR3 runs 14 residues. Germline-derived CDR1 and CDR2 are DFQATT and SNEGSKA (reference sequence). CDR3 DNA: TGCAGTGCTAGCCGTCAGGGCTTCGCCTACGAGCAGCGCTTC. It encodes CSASRQGFAYEQRF.

This clonotype was seen many times. V is TRBV15 and J is TRBJ2-2; 7 bases map to TRBD1. This CDR3 is 16 amino acids long. Germline CDR1 and CDR2: LNHNV and YYDKDF (reference sequence). After removal of 1 base from V and 0 bases from J, the junction contained 2 bases not matched to a gene. CDR3 sequence: CATSRAGTANTGELFF. CDR3 nucleotides: TGTGCCACCAGCAGAGCCGGGACAGCGAACACCGGGGAGCTGTTTTTT.

This clonotype was seen many times. V usage is TRBV20-1 and J usage is TRBJ2-1; TRBD2 matches 8 bases. This CDR3 region has 18 residues. V dropped 0 bases and J dropped 5; count of bases not matched to a gene: 15. Germline V gives CDR1 DFQATT, CDR2 SNEGSKA (reference sequence). CDR3 residues: CSARDEASGSSFDNEQFF. In DNA form, the CDR3 reads TGCAGTGCTAGAGATGAGGCAAGCGGGAGTAGTTTCGACAATGAGCAGTTCTTC.

This clonotype was counted once. A much larger clonotype is one base distant, so this may be a read error. The chain joins TRBV4-1 to TRBJ2-1, with TRBD2 matching 8 bases. Trimming at V came to 4 bases and at J to 9 bases, leaving 11 bases not matched to a gene. Per the germline V gene, CDR1 is MGHRA and CDR2 is YSYEKL. The CDR3 is 15 amino acids. The DNA for the CDR3 is TGCGCCAGCAGCCCGTCCGCGGGAGGTCACAGTGAGCAGTTCTTC. Protein: CASSPSAGGHSEQFF.

The table lists this clonotype with a few counts. The chain uses TRBV28 and TRBJ2-7; the match to TRBD2 covers 9 bases. Germline V gene lookup returns CDR1 MDHEN and CDR2 SYDVKM. The CDR3 loop spans 13 amino acids. V trimming: 2 bases; J trimming: 7 bases; junction bases outside the gene matches: 3. Written as DNA, the CDR3 is TGTGCCAGCAGTTTAGGACTAGCGCGGGAGCAGTACTTC. Translated, it gives CASSLGLAREQYF.

This clonotype was counted a few times. The rearrangement joins TRBV5-1 to TRBJ1-1; D is unclear. Germline CDR1 reads SGHRS; CDR2 reads YFSETQ. There are 15 residues in the CDR3. Trimming removed 4 bases from V and 7 bases from J, with 20 bases in between. The CDR3 is CASSKELRAEGEAFF. The CDR3 bases are TGCGCCAGCAGCAAGGAGTTACGGGCGGAGGGTGAAGCTTTCTTT.

This clonotype was seen only a few times. The chain is built from TRBV27 and TRBJ1-2, with TRBD1 identical over 7 bases. CDR1 is MNHEY, CDR2 SMNVEV, per germline (reference sequence). The CDR3 covers 14 residues. V trimming: 5 bases; J trimming: 7 bases; junction bases outside the gene matches: 10. The CDR3 region is CASSPQTTGSGYTF. CDR3 coding DNA: TGTGCCAGCAGTCCTCAGACGACAGGGAGTGGCTACACCTTC.

This clonotype was observed many times. This chain uses TRBV29-1 with TRBJ2-3; D is perhaps TRBD2 (6 bases). Trimming cost V 2 bases and J 1 base, with 10 bases left between them. Per the germline V gene, CDR1 is SQVTM and CDR2 is ANQGSEA. The CDR3 has 14 residues. DNA of the CDR3: TGCAGCGTTGAAATAGCGGCGGGCACAGATACGCAGTATTTT. It specifies CSVEIAAGTDTQYF.

This clonotype has at least ten counts. The chain employs TRBV29-1 and TRBJ2-7; D is ambiguous. Germline CDR1 is SQVTM and CDR2 is ANQGSEA. V lost 4 bases and J 3 bases, leaving 16 bases between the germline ends. The CDR3 totals 14 residues. CDR3 amino acids: CSVVLIGRNYEQYF. CDR3 DNA: TGCAGCGTTGTTTTGATAGGCAGGAACTACGAGCAGTACTTC.

This clonotype was counted ten times or more. The V gene is TRBV5-1, the J gene TRBJ2-3; 10 bases align to TRBD2. Germline CDR1 SGHRS, CDR2 YFSETQ. The CDR3 has 15 residues. J gave up 4 bases and V 4 bases, and 6 bases lay outside the gene matches. The CDR3 is CASSNLAGVPDTQYF. Here the CDR3 DNA reads TGCGCCAGCAGCAATCTAGCGGGAGTCCCAGATACGCAGTATTTT.

The chain combines TRBV6-2 or TRBV6-3 with TRBJ2-2; TRBD2 matches 12 bases. Germline trimming cut 6 bases from V and 9 bases from J; bases unmatched to any gene: 8. Per the germline V gene, CDR1 is MNHEY and CDR2 is SVGEGT. The CDR3 length is 15 residues. The CDR3 sequence is CASSRTSGRTRELFF. As DNA, the CDR3 is TGTGCCAGCAGCCGAACTAGCGGGAGGACGAGGGAGCTGTTTTTT.

Concerning this clonotype itself: A read error may explain this, as a much larger clone is one base away. The V call is TRBV12-3 or TRBV12-4, the J call TRBJ2-5; no clear D gene. The CDR3 has 16 residues. Trimming left V 11 bases short and J 5 bases short, with 27 bases between. CDR3 coding DNA: TGTGCCGGCGGACGCCGGGCGCTTGACATCGGGGAGACCCAGTACTTC. Translating gives CAGGRRALDIGETQYF.